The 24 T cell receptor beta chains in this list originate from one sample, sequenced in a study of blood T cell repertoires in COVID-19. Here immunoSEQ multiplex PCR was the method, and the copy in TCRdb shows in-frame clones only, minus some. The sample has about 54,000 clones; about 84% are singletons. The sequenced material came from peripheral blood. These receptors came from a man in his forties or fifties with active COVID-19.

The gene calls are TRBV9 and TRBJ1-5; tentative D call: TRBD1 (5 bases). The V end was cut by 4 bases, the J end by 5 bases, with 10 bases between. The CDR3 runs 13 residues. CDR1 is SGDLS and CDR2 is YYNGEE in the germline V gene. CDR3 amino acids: CASSPTGDQPQHF. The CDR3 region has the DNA TGTGCCAGCAGCCCAACGGGGGATCAGCCCCAGCATTTT. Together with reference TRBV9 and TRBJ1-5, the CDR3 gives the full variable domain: DSGVTQTPKHLITATGQRVTLRCSPRSGDLSVYWYQQSLDQGLQFLIQYYNGEERAKGNILERFSAQQFPDLHSELNLSSLELGDSALYFCASSPTGDQPQHFGDGTRLSIL.

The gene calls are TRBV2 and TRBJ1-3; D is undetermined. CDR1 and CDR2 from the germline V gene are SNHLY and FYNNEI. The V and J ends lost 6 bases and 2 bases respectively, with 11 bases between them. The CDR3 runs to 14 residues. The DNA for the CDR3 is TGTGCCAGCAGGGCAGAGGGTGCTGGAAACACCATATATTTT. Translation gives CASRAEGAGNTIYF.

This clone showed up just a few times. The CDR3 DNA reads TGTGCCAGCGGAAAGGGACAGGCGAAATCTGAAGCTTTCTTT. It specifies CASGKGQAKSEAFF. The genes are TRBV5-6 and TRBJ1-1; 8 bases match TRBD1. The CDR3 totals 14 residues. After removal of 7 bases from V and 6 bases from J, the junction contained 11 bases not matched to a gene. Germline V gives CDR1 SGHDT, CDR2 YYEEEE.

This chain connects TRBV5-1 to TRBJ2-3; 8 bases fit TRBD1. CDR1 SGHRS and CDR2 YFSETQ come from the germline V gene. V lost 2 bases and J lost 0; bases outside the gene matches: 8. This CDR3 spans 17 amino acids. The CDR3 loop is CASSLAAGQGSTDTQYF. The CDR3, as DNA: TGCGCCAGCAGCTTAGCCGCTGGACAGGGAAGCACAGATACGCAGTATTTT.

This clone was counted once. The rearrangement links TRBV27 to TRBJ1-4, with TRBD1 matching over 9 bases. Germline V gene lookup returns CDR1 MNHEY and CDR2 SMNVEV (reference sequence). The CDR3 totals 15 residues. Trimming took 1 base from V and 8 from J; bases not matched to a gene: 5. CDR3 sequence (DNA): TGTGCCAGCAGTTTATGGACAGGGGCGAAAGAAAAACTGTTTTTT. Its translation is CASSLWTGAKEKLFF.

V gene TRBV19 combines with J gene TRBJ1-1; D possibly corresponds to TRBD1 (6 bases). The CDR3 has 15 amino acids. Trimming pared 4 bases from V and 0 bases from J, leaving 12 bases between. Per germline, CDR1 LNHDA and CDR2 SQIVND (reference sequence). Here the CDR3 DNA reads TGTGCCAGTAGTACTGGGACACCCATGAACACTGAAGCTTTCTTT. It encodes CASSTGTPMNTEAFF.

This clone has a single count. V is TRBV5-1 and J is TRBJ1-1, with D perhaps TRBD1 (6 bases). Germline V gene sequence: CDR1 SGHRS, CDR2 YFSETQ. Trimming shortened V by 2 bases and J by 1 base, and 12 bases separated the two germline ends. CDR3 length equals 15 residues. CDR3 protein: CASSLLDRSNTEAFF. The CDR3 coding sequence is TGCGCCAGCAGCTTATTAGACAGGTCGAACACTGAAGCTTTCTTT.

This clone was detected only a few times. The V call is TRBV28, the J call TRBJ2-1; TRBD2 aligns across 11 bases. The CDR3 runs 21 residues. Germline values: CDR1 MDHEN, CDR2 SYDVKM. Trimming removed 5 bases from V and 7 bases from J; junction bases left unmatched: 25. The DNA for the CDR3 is TGTGCCAGCAGTCCCAGGACGGTGGGGGGTCTAGCGGGAGGCTCTAGGAATGAGCAGTTCTTC. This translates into CASSPRTVGGLAGGSRNEQFF.

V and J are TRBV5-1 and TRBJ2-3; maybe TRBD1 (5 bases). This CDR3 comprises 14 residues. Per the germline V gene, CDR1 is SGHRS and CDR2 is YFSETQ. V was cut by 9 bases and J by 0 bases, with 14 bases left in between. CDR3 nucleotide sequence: TGCGCCACTTCGGACATACCGAGCACAGATACGCAGTATTTT. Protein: CATSDIPSTDTQYF.

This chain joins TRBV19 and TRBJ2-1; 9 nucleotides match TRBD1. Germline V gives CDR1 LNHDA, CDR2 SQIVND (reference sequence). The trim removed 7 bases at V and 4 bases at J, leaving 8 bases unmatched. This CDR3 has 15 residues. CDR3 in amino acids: CASTLDRGKYNEQFF. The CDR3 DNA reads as TGTGCCAGTACTCTGGACAGGGGTAAATACAATGAGCAGTTCTTC.

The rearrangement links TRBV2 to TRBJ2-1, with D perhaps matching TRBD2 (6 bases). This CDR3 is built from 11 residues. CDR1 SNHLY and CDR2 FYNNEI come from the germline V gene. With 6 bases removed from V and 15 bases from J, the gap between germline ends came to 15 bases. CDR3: CASRYGGLAFF. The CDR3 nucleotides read TGTGCCAGCAGGTACGGGGGACTTGCGTTCTTC.

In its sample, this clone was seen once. The CDR3 loop is CASSTPGLAVYNEQFF. DNA for the CDR3: TGTGCCAGTAGTACCCCGGGACTAGCGGTATACAATGAGCAGTTCTTC. The chain links TRBV19 to TRBJ2-1; TRBD2 matches at 11 bases. CDR1 is LNHDA, CDR2 SQIVND, per germline (reference sequence). The V segment lost 4 bases and the J segment 4 bases; nucleotides outside the gene matches: 6. There are 16 residues in the CDR3.

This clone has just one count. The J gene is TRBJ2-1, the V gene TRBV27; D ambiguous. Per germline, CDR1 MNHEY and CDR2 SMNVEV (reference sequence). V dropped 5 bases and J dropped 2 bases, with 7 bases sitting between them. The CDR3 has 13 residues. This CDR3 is CASSLRPYNEQFF. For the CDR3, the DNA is TGTGCCAGCAGTCTCCGTCCCTACAATGAGCAGTTCTTC.

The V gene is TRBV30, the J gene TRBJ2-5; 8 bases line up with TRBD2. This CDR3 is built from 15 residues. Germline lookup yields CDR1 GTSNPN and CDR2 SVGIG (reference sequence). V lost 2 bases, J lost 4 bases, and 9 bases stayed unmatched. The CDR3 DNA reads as TGTGCCTGGAGTTTTACACAGACTAGCGCAGAGACCCAGTACTTC. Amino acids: CAWSFTQTSAETQYF. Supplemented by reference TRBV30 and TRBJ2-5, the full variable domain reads SQTIHQWPATLVQPVGSPLSLECTVEGTSNPNLYWYRQAAGRGLQLLFYSVGIGQISSEVPQNLSASRPQDRQFILSSKKLLLSDSGFYLCAWSFTQTSAETQYFGPGTRLLVL.

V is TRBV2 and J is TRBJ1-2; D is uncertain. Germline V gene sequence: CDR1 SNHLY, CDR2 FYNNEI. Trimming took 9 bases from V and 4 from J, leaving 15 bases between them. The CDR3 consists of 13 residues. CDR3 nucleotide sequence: TGTGCCAGGACTCCCGGGGAGGTCTATGGCTACACCTTC. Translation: CARTPGEVYGYTF.

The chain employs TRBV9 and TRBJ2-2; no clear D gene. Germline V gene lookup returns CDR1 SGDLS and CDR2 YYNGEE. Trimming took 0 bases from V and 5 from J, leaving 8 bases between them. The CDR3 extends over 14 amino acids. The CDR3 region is CASSVEVRTGELFF. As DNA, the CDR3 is TGTGCCAGCAGCGTAGAAGTGAGAACCGGGGAGCTGTTTTTT.

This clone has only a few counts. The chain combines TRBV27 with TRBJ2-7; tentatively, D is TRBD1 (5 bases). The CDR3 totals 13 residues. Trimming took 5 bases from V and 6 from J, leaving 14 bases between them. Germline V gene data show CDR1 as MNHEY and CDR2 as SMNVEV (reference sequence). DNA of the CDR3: TGTGCCAGCAGTCTAGATCAGGGAATCGAGCAGTACTTC. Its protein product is CASSLDQGIEQYF.

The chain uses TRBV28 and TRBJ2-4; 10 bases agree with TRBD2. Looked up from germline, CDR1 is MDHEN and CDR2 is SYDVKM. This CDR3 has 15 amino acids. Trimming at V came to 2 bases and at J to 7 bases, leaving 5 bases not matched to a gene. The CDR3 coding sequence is TGTGCCAGCAGTTTAATAGCGGGAGGTGAGAACATTCAGTACTTC. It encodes CASSLIAGGENIQYF. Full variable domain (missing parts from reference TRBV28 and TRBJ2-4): DVKVTQSSRYLVKRTGEKVFLECVQDMDHENMFWYRQDPGLGLRLIYFSYDVKMKEKGDIPEGYSVSREKKERFSLILESASTNQTSMYLCASSLIAGGENIQYFGAGTRLSVL.

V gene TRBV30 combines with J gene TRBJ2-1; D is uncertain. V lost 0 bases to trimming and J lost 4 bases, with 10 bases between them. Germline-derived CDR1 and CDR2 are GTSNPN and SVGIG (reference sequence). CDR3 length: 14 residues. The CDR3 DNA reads TGTGCCTGGAGTGTGTCGCTATATTACAATGAGCAGTTCTTC. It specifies CAWSVSLYYNEQFF.

The CDR3 protein is CATSRVWASGSPGELFF. CDR3 in DNA: TGTGCCACCAGCAGAGTCTGGGCTAGCGGGAGCCCCGGGGAGCTGTTTTTT. V usage is TRBV15 and J usage is TRBJ2-2, with 10 bases matching TRBD2. The CDR3 covers 17 residues. CDR1 is LNHNV, CDR2 YYDKDF, per germline (reference sequence). Trimming took 1 base from V and 6 from J; bases not matched to a gene: 8.

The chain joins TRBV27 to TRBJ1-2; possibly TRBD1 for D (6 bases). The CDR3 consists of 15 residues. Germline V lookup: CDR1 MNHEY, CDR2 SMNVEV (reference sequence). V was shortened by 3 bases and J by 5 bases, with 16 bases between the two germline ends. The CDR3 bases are TGTGCCAGCAGTTTCACTCTGGACAGTGCTTATGGCTACACCTTC. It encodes CASSFTLDSAYGYTF.

In DNA, the CDR3 is TGTGCCAGTAGTAGGAGCCCGTGGGTCGGGGAGCTGTTTTTT. Its protein product is CASSRSPWVGELFF. The V call is TRBV19, the J call TRBJ2-2; the D is unclear. In germline, CDR1 is LNHDA, CDR2 SQIVND (reference sequence). This CDR3 has 14 residues. V gave up 4 bases and J gave up 7 bases, with 13 bases separating them.

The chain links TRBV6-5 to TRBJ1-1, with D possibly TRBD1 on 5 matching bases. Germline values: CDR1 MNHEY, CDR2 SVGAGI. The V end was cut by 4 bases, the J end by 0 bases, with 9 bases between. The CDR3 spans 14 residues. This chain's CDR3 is CASSWGAVNTEAFF. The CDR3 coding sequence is TGTGCCAGCAGTTGGGGCGCGGTGAACACTGAAGCTTTCTTT.

DNA of the CDR3: TGTGCCAGCAGCCCGAGCGGGACAGATACGCAGTATTTT. Protein product: CASSPSGTDTQYF. The chain has TRBV3-1 (or the pseudogene TRBV3-2) and TRBJ2-3, with D perhaps matching TRBD2 (6 bases). The CDR3 has 13 residues. Germline V gene data show CDR1 as LGHDT and CDR2 as YNNKEL (reference sequence). Trimming removed 4 bases from V and 3 bases from J, with 8 bases in between.